This T cell receptor beta chain was recorded in a study of T cell responses to AZD1222 COVID-19 vaccine. Regarding this clone: As yet, its antigen is unknown.

Profiling relied on immunoSEQ multiplex PCR, and the TCRdb table lists in-frame clones only, not all of them. This sample has under 120,000 clones, with roughly 90% found just once. Losses at the gene ends were 7 bases for V and 6 bases for J; bases not matched to a gene: 9. The germline V gene encodes CDR1 LNHDA and CDR2 SQIVND (reference sequence). This CDR3 comprises 15 residues. General study results and limits: Donors in the cohort were predominantly white British and more often female, and clonal diversity was possibly underestimated.

The rearrangement uses TRBV19 and TRBJ2-1; 10 positions agree with TRBD1. The TCR sequence derives from an adult in good health. Sequencing was performed on peripheral blood, taken on day 0 of AZD1222 vaccination. Here the CDR3 DNA reads TGTGCCAGTAACCCCGGGACAGGGGAAGGCAATGAGCAGTTCTTC. It translates to CASNPGTGEGNEQFF.